The rows below give T cell receptor beta chains drawn from one sample of a study of CD8+ T cells in alopecia areata. TCRdb's copy holds only in-frame clones and misses some; the assay was immunoSEQ multiplex PCR. The profile shows approximately 200,000 clones, roughly 64% of them singletons. This material consisted of CD4+ T cells sorted from blood, taken at week 24, from a patient treated with tofacitinib. Source of these receptors: a human donor with alopecia areata. CDR3s leave out the opening cysteine and the closing phenylalanine or tryptophan. Rows give clone size only sometimes, using once, few, many, or a class for an expanded clone.

v_call	clone_size	j_call	cdr3_aa
TRBV6-1	NA	TRBJ2-1	ASSATYNEQF
TRBV7-8	few	TRBJ1-1	ASSPRFGGYTEAF
TRBV29-1	few	TRBJ1-2	SVEDSWTGDGYT
TRBV28	NA	TRBJ2-7	ASSGWGGQGDEQY
TRBV29-1	few	TRBJ2-3	SVHGGFTDTQY
TRBV28	few	TRBJ2-2	ASSSRGQGDTGELF
TRBV9	NA	TRBJ2-7	ASSLRGAESTEQY
TRBV6-1	NA	TRBJ1-1	ASRLQRGRAAF
TRBV25-1	NA	TRBJ2-7	ASSDETGSYYEQY
TRBV4-1	NA	TRBJ1-3	ASSLSGNTIY
TRBV23-1	many	TRBJ1-1	ASSLRQWFSTEAF
TRBV29-1	NA	TRBJ2-5	SLIPHGETQY
TRBV29-1	NA	TRBJ2-5	SVEGHRAETQY
TRBV5-6	NA	TRBJ2-3	ASSLWTGRSDTQY
TRBV29-1	few	TRBJ2-3	SVEIRTQY
TRBV2	few	TRBJ1-1	ASSEYRGGPEAF